The clone carrying this TCR beta chain was observed a handful of times. This record comes from a study of control samples from healthy donors and cancer patients. Generated by immunoSEQ multiplex PCR, the TCRdb table keeps only in-frame clones and is missing some. The sample lists about 120,000 clones; approximately 94% were seen once. This clonotype was sampled from a man aged 25-45 years in good health. The sample consisted of blood.

The CDR3 nucleotides are TGTGCCAGCAGTGAGAGGACAGGGTCCACCAGCAATCAGCCCCAGCATTTT. It encodes CASSERTGSTSNQPQHF. V and J are TRBV2 and TRBJ1-5, with TRBD1 identical over 8 bases. The CDR3 has 17 residues. V lost 3 bases to trimming and J lost 1 base; unmatched junction nucleotides: 8. Germline CDR1 and CDR2: SNHLY and FYNNEI.